This record looks at one T cell receptor beta chain sequence and its context. Here immunoSEQ multiplex PCR was the method, and the copy in TCRdb shows in-frame clones only, minus some. The table has 13,000 to 15,000 clones, 87% seen once. These data come from a study of OX40 agonist ivuxolimab in advanced cancers. The germline V gene has CDR1 SGHRS and CDR2 YFSETQ. The length of the CDR3 is 13 residues. The V end was cut by 3 bases, the J end by 1 base, with 7 bases between. The TCR was taken from an adult with an advanced solid tumor such as melanoma, head and neck, liver or kidney cancer. Sample: CD4+ or CD8+ T cells sorted from blood, taken in a trial of the OX40 agonist ivuxolimab. The chain couples TRBV5-1 to TRBJ1-1; no firm D call. DNA for the CDR3: TGCGCCAGCAGCTGGGCAGAGAACACTGAAGCTTTCTTT. It specifies CASSWAENTEAFF.